These T cell receptor beta chains were read from a single sample in a study of T cells expressing NK-cell markers. No DNA is given; TCRdb re-called the 5' RACE reads and lists each CDR3 protein once. Here the sample table reports 300,000 to 500,000 distinct CDR3 sequences. Specimen: blood T cells: a sorted CD56 or NKG2C T cell subset, CD4+ or CD8+ T cells, or bulk PBMC T cells (not recorded which). The receptors were gathered from a woman aged 45 to 65 in good health. The CDR3 runs from the conserved cysteine through the conserved F or W.

TRBV4-1	TRBJ1-3	CASSPDRARNTIYF
TRBV12-3/TRBV12-4	TRBJ2-5	CASSLRGFGGEVETQYF
TRBV10-3	TRBJ1-1	CAISERQLNTEAFF
TRBV12-3/TRBV12-4	TRBJ2-2	CASIWGIPGTGELFF
TRBV5-1	TRBJ2-3	CASSLAGGKADTQYF
TRBV7-6	TRBJ2-7	CASSLLAGGGYEQYF
TRBV6-5	TRBJ2-7	CATKTALYEQYF
TRBV7-8	TRBJ2-7	CASSLGAANYEQYF
TRBV6-2/TRBV6-3	TRBJ2-1	CASTIKRETPYNEQFF
TRBV29-1	TRBJ2-7	CSALDFYEQYF
TRBV12-3/TRBV12-4	TRBJ2-7	CASSPQRAGGVYEQYF
TRBV7-2	TRBJ1-1	CASSKRRENTEAFF
TRBV20-1	TRBJ2-2	CSASIDTGELFF
TRBV4-1	TRBJ2-3	CASSQVVTSGRDTQYF
TRBV5-1	TRBJ2-1	CASSPSYGRGNEQFF
TRBV7-2	TRBJ1-2	CASSLGPGGYGYTF
TRBV7-9	TRBJ2-7	CASSHGPEQYF
TRBV7-9	TRBJ1-1	CASSLSPLRAGLNTEAFF
TRBV12-3/TRBV12-4	TRBJ1-5	CASSLEMTGDNQPQHF
TRBV5-1	TRBJ2-7	CASSLGFGRNEQYF
TRBV5-6	TRBJ2-2	CASSSAFGDSPTGELFF
TRBV29-1	TRBJ1-2	CSVVRANYGYTF
TRBV4-2	TRBJ1-1	CASSQGDRGIGGDTEAFF
TRBV12-3/TRBV12-4	TRBJ2-1	CASSFYGTGGSEQFF
TRBV5-5	TRBJ2-1	CASSLKRQGVPRAFDNEQFF
TRBV7-2	TRBJ2-3	CASSFRDPWDTQYF
TRBV12-3/TRBV12-4	TRBJ2-7	CASSFRDRALRTYEQYF
TRBV20-1	TRBJ1-1	CSARGPGQNTEAFF
TRBV27	TRBJ2-3	CASSSVAGPDTQYF
TRBV27	TRBJ2-2	CASSLSGGNTGELFF
TRBV13	TRBJ2-2	CASSTVAGGTGELFF
TRBV7-9	TRBJ2-3	CASSLRARAEPSDTQYF
TRBV12-3/TRBV12-4	TRBJ2-5	CASSDTGIHETQYF
TRBV4-1	TRBJ2-3	CASSQANGRGSDTQYF
TRBV19	TRBJ2-3	CASSPRGQDTQYF
TRBV5-1	TRBJ2-3	CASSSALAGVVQADTQYF